A single sample gave rise to the 10 T cell receptor beta chains below, sequenced in a study of blood T cell repertoires in COVID-19. TCRdb's table, derived via immunoSEQ multiplex PCR, lists solely in-frame clones and lacks some. The table shows 200,000 to 250,000 clones, with around 91% occurring only once. Sequencing was carried out using PBMCs or T cells enriched from blood (not recorded which). These receptors all come from a woman under 30 in a cohort exposed to, infected with or recovered from COVID-19 (not recorded which).

The DNA for the CDR3 is TGTGCCTGGACTTTTAGCGTGGATTCACCCCTCCACTTT. It is translated as CAWTFSVDSPLHF. The chain uses TRBV30 and TRBJ1-6, with D unclear. The CDR3 consists of 13 residues. CDR1 and CDR2 (germline): GTSNPN, SVGIG (reference sequence). Trimming took off 4 bases at V and 8 bases at J, with 12 bases between the two ends.

The chain combines TRBV5-6 with TRBJ1-1; no clear D. CDR1 is SGHDT and CDR2 is YYEEEE in the germline V gene. V was pared by 5 bases and J by 1 base, with 9 bases between. This CDR3 region has 13 residues. This CDR3 reads CASRLRWNTEAFF. The CDR3 DNA reads as TGTGCCAGCAGACTGAGGTGGAACACTGAAGCTTTCTTT.

V usage is TRBV28 and J usage is TRBJ1-5, with a possible D match to TRBD1 (5 bases). Germline V lookup: CDR1 MDHEN, CDR2 SYDVKM. Trimming removed 3 bases at V and 2 bases at J, with 14 bases between. This CDR3 has 16 amino acids. In DNA, the CDR3 is TGTGCCAGCAGTTTTGAGGCGGGGGACCGCAATCAGCCCCAGCATTTT. The encoded protein is CASSFEAGDRNQPQHF.

The CDR3 spells CASSQETLAGVKNEQFF. CDR3 coding DNA: TGCGCCAGCAGCCAAGAGACTCTAGCGGGAGTTAAGAATGAGCAGTTCTTC. This sequence joins TRBV4-1 and TRBJ2-1, with 10 bases matching TRBD2. Trimming cost V 0 bases and J 7 bases; bases outside gene matches: 9. CDR1 MGHRA and CDR2 YSYEKL come from the germline V gene. The CDR3 extends over 17 amino acids.

The rearrangement links TRBV5-1 to TRBJ1-2; no clear D. This CDR3 contains 13 residues. The germline V gene has CDR1 SGHRS and CDR2 YFSETQ. The V and J ends lost 6 bases and 0 bases respectively, with 9 bases between them. CDR3 nucleotide sequence: TGCGCCAGCAATGCTGACACTAACTATGGCTACACCTTC. As protein: CASNADTNYGYTF.

The chain recombines TRBV15 with TRBJ2-7; 8 bases align to TRBD2. J lost 7 bases, V lost 3 bases, and 11 bases had no gene match. This CDR3 region has 15 residues. CDR1 and CDR2 (germline): LNHNV, YYDKDF (reference sequence). CDR3 in amino acids: CATSSRPKRGFEQYF. CDR3 nucleotide sequence: TGTGCCACCAGCAGCCGCCCCAAGCGGGGGTTTGAGCAGTACTTC.

The chain recombines TRBV12-3 or TRBV12-4 with TRBJ1-3; a weak D match, TRBD1 (5 bases). CDR3 length: 13 amino acids. V shed 8 bases and J shed 2 bases, with 10 bases lying between them. The CDR3 loop reads CASGRGAGNTIYF. The DNA for the CDR3 is TGTGCCAGCGGACGGGGGGCTGGAAACACCATATATTTT.

The chain recombines TRBV29-1 with TRBJ1-2, with a tentative D call TRBD1 (5 bases). The germline V gene has CDR1 SQVTM and CDR2 ANQGSEA. The CDR3 loop spans 14 amino acids. V was shortened by 0 bases and J by 1 base, with 9 bases between the two germline ends. In DNA, the CDR3 is TGCAGCGTTGAAGATTCCGGGGGTAACTATGGCTACACCTTC. Its translation: CSVEDSGGNYGYTF.

This clone has more than one count but fewer than ten. The chain uses TRBV28 and TRBJ1-2; D is ambiguous. Germline V gene lookup returns CDR1 MDHEN and CDR2 SYDVKM. The ends were cut back, 4 bases at V and 0 bases at J, with 15 bases in the middle. The CDR3 consists of 16 residues. CDR3 DNA: TGTGCCAGCAGTTCCCTCGCCGTCGGGACTAACTATGGCTACACCTTC. Translation gives CASSSLAVGTNYGYTF.

This clone was detected once. This chain links TRBV7-2 with TRBJ2-1, with 16 bases that match TRBD2. Germline CDR1 is SGHTA and CDR2 is FQGNSA. CDR3 length: 15 residues. Trimming removed 5 bases from V and 10 bases from J; junction bases left unmatched: 5. CDR3 protein: CASSPGLAGGREQFF. The CDR3 bases are TGTGCCAGCAGCCCGGGACTAGCGGGAGGGAGGGAGCAGTTCTTC.